A single TCR beta chain is shown here with its context. Clones were read by immunoSEQ multiplex PCR, and TCRdb kept only the in-frame ones, dropping some. The top ten clones hold about 5.1% of a sample with about 43,000 clones, roughly 90% of them seen once. This record comes from a study of T cell changes during pregnancy in multiple sclerosis. The CDR3 loop spans 16 amino acids. Trimming pared 0 bases from V and 7 bases from J, leaving 19 bases between. Germline V CDR1 and CDR2: SGDLS, YYNGEE. The specimen comprised peripheral blood, sampled in the second trimester of pregnancy. The gene calls are TRBV9 and TRBJ1-2; TRBD1 might be the D (6 bases). This clonotype was sampled from a female donor in good health, enrolled as a control in a pregnancy study. CDR3 amino acids: CASSVVPPGVPFGYTF. CDR3 bases: TGTGCCAGCAGCGTAGTCCCCCCAGGGGTGCCCTTTGGCTACACCTTC.